These T cell receptor beta chains were read from a single sample in a study of T cell repertoires in cytomegalovirus infection. TCRdb redid the calling of the reads with MiXCR, one entry per CDR3 protein. The sample records roughly 500,000 distinct CDR3 sequences, 16% being singletons. The source material was CD8+ T cells from PBMCs. Every receptor here comes from a human donor in good health (CMV status not recorded). Some clones in this sample may be carry-over from other donors' samples. CDR3s include the opening cysteine and the closing phenylalanine or tryptophan. A D gene is named only where the DNA matches it firmly. A clone size is listed for some rows: how often the clone was seen (once, few, many), or a class if it is expanded.

d_gene: .
v_gene: TRBV5-4
abundance: .
j_gene: TRBJ1-1
CDR3nt: TGTGCCAGCAGCGCAGACCCGGGTGGGGTGAACACTGAAGCTTTCTTT
CDR3aa: CASSADPGGVNTEAFF

d_gene: .
v_gene: TRBV7-3
abundance: many
j_gene: TRBJ2-2
CDR3nt: TGTGCCAGCAGCTTAATCGGGGCGAACACCGGGGAGCTGTTTTTT
CDR3aa: CASSLIGANTGELFF

d_gene: .
v_gene: TRBV27
abundance: few
j_gene: TRBJ1-1
CDR3nt: TGTGCCAGCAGTATTGAGGGGGGGGGGAACACTGAAGCTTTCTTT
CDR3aa: CASSIEGGGNTEAFF

d_gene: .
v_gene: TRBV6-6
abundance: .
j_gene: TRBJ1-2
CDR3nt: TGTGCCAGCAACCCCGGGACCACGAAGACCTCAGGCTACACCTTC
CDR3aa: CASNPGTTKTSGYTF

d_gene: .
v_gene: TRBV27
abundance: many
j_gene: TRBJ2-5
CDR3nt: TGTGCCAGCAGTTTTGGCAGACAAGAGACCCAGTACTTC
CDR3aa: CASSFGRQETQYF

d_gene: TRBD1
v_gene: TRBV29-1
abundance: few
j_gene: TRBJ2-7
CDR3nt: TGCAGCGTGGGGACAGGGGAGACCTACGAGCAGTACTTC
CDR3aa: CSVGTGETYEQYF

d_gene: TRBD1
v_gene: TRBV27
abundance: .
j_gene: TRBJ2-7
CDR3nt: TGTGCCAGAAGCACGGGACAGCCTCTTCGCTACGAGCAGTACTTC
CDR3aa: CARSTGQPLRYEQYF

d_gene: TRBD1
v_gene: TRBV28
abundance: few
j_gene: TRBJ2-7
CDR3nt: TGTGCCAGCAGTTTAGGGCCGGGACAGGGGATATTATACGAGCAGTACTTC
CDR3aa: CASSLGPGQGILYEQYF

d_gene: .
v_gene: TRBV4-1
abundance: many
j_gene: TRBJ1-2
CDR3nt: TGCGCCAGCAGCCAGACGCATTTCGACTATGGCTACACCTTC
CDR3aa: CASSQTHFDYGYTF

d_gene: .
v_gene: TRBV27
abundance: .
j_gene: TRBJ1-5
CDR3nt: TGTGCCAGCACCAAATCGGGGACTAGCAATCAGCCCCAGCATTTT
CDR3aa: CASTKSGTSNQPQHF

d_gene: TRBD2
v_gene: TRBV7-9
abundance: many
j_gene: TRBJ2-3
CDR3nt: TGTGCCAGCAGTATACTAGCGGGAGGGCCGGATACGCAGTATTTT
CDR3aa: CASSILAGGPDTQYF

d_gene: .
v_gene: TRBV5-4
abundance: .
j_gene: TRBJ1-2
CDR3nt: TGTGCCAGCAGCCCGGGAGGTGTTCCTTATGGCTACACCTTC
CDR3aa: CASSPGGVPYGYTF

d_gene: .
v_gene: TRBV2
abundance: few
j_gene: TRBJ2-7
CDR3nt: TGTGCCAGCAGTGACAATCCCTACGAGCAGTACTTC
CDR3aa: CASSDNPYEQYF

d_gene: .
v_gene: TRBV5-4
abundance: many
j_gene: TRBJ2-3
CDR3nt: TGTGCTCAAAGCCTGGGCGCAGATACGCAGTATTTT
CDR3aa: CAQSLGADTQYF

d_gene: .
v_gene: TRBV6-1
abundance: many
j_gene: TRBJ1-1
CDR3nt: TGTGCCAGCAGTGAGGTCGGGGGCCGCACTGAAGCTTTCTTT
CDR3aa: CASSEVGGRTEAFF

d_gene: .
v_gene: TRBV5-1
abundance: once
j_gene: TRBJ1-2
CDR3nt: TGCGCCAGCAGGGAGAGGGTCGATGGCTACACCTTC
CDR3aa: CASRERVDGYTF

d_gene: .
v_gene: TRBV6-5
abundance: many
j_gene: TRBJ2-7
CDR3nt: TGTGCCAGCGGGCCAGCCTCCTACGAGCAGTACTTC
CDR3aa: CASGPASYEQYF

d_gene: .
v_gene: TRBV9
abundance: many
j_gene: TRBJ2-7
CDR3nt: TGTGCCAGCAGCGTGGGGACTGAGCTCTACGAGCAGTACTTC
CDR3aa: CASSVGTELYEQYF

d_gene: TRBD1
v_gene: TRBV7-8
abundance: many
j_gene: TRBJ1-2
CDR3nt: TGTGCCAGCAGCATGAACAGGGGGCATCTCTATGGCTACACCTTC
CDR3aa: CASSMNRGHLYGYTF

d_gene: .
v_gene: TRBV19
abundance: .
j_gene: TRBJ2-2
CDR3nt: TGTGCCAGTAGTAATAATTGGGAGAACACCGGGGAGCTGTTTTTT
CDR3aa: CASSNNWENTGELFF

d_gene: .
v_gene: TRBV5-6
abundance: .
j_gene: TRBJ1-2
CDR3nt: TGTGCCAGCAGCTTCGGGAAAGGGTTGCATGGCTACACCTTC
CDR3aa: CASSFGKGLHGYTF

d_gene: .
v_gene: TRBV7-9
abundance: many
j_gene: TRBJ1-4
CDR3nt: TGTGCCAGCAGCTCCTCCGACCCCGGGCGGAGTGAAAAACTGTTTTTT
CDR3aa: CASSSSDPGRSEKLFF

d_gene: TRBD2
v_gene: TRBV6-5
abundance: many
j_gene: TRBJ2-1
CDR3nt: TGTGCCAGCAGTTTGAGGCGCGGGGGTCCCCTCTACAATGAGCAGTTCTTC
CDR3aa: CASSLRRGGPLYNEQFF

d_gene: .
v_gene: TRBV7-9
abundance: many
j_gene: TRBJ2-7
CDR3nt: TGTGCCAGCAGCTTACAGGAGAACCCCTACGAGCAGTACTTC
CDR3aa: CASSLQENPYEQYF

d_gene: .
v_gene: TRBV5-6
abundance: .
j_gene: TRBJ2-1
CDR3nt: TGTGCCAGCAGCTTTCCCAGGGTAGTAAATGAGCAGTTCTTC
CDR3aa: CASSFPRVVNEQFF

d_gene: TRBD1
v_gene: TRBV7-9
abundance: many
j_gene: TRBJ2-5
CDR3nt: TGTGCCAGCAGCTCGTCCCGGACAGGGGGAGAGACCCAGTACTTC
CDR3aa: CASSSSRTGGETQYF

d_gene: .
v_gene: TRBV3-1
abundance: .
j_gene: TRBJ1-2
CDR3nt: TGTGCCAGCAGCCAAGACAGCGGAGGGTCGGAGGGCTACACCTTC
CDR3aa: CASSQDSGGSEGYTF

d_gene: .
v_gene: TRBV12-3/TRBV12-4
abundance: many
j_gene: TRBJ1-1
CDR3nt: TGTGCCAGCAGTTTAACCACCACTGAAGCTTTCTTT
CDR3aa: CASSLTTTEAFF

d_gene: TRBD1
v_gene: TRBV11-2
abundance: many
j_gene: TRBJ1-1
CDR3nt: TGTGCCAGCAGCTCATACCTTTACCCGGGACAGGGGACCCTCATGAACACTGAAGCTTTCTTT
CDR3aa: CASSSYLYPGQGTLMNTEAFF

d_gene: .
v_gene: TRBV13
abundance: few
j_gene: TRBJ2-3
CDR3nt: TGTGCCAGCAGCCCGGTCCGCGGGACAGTGAACTCAGATACGCAGTATTTT
CDR3aa: CASSPVRGTVNSDTQYF